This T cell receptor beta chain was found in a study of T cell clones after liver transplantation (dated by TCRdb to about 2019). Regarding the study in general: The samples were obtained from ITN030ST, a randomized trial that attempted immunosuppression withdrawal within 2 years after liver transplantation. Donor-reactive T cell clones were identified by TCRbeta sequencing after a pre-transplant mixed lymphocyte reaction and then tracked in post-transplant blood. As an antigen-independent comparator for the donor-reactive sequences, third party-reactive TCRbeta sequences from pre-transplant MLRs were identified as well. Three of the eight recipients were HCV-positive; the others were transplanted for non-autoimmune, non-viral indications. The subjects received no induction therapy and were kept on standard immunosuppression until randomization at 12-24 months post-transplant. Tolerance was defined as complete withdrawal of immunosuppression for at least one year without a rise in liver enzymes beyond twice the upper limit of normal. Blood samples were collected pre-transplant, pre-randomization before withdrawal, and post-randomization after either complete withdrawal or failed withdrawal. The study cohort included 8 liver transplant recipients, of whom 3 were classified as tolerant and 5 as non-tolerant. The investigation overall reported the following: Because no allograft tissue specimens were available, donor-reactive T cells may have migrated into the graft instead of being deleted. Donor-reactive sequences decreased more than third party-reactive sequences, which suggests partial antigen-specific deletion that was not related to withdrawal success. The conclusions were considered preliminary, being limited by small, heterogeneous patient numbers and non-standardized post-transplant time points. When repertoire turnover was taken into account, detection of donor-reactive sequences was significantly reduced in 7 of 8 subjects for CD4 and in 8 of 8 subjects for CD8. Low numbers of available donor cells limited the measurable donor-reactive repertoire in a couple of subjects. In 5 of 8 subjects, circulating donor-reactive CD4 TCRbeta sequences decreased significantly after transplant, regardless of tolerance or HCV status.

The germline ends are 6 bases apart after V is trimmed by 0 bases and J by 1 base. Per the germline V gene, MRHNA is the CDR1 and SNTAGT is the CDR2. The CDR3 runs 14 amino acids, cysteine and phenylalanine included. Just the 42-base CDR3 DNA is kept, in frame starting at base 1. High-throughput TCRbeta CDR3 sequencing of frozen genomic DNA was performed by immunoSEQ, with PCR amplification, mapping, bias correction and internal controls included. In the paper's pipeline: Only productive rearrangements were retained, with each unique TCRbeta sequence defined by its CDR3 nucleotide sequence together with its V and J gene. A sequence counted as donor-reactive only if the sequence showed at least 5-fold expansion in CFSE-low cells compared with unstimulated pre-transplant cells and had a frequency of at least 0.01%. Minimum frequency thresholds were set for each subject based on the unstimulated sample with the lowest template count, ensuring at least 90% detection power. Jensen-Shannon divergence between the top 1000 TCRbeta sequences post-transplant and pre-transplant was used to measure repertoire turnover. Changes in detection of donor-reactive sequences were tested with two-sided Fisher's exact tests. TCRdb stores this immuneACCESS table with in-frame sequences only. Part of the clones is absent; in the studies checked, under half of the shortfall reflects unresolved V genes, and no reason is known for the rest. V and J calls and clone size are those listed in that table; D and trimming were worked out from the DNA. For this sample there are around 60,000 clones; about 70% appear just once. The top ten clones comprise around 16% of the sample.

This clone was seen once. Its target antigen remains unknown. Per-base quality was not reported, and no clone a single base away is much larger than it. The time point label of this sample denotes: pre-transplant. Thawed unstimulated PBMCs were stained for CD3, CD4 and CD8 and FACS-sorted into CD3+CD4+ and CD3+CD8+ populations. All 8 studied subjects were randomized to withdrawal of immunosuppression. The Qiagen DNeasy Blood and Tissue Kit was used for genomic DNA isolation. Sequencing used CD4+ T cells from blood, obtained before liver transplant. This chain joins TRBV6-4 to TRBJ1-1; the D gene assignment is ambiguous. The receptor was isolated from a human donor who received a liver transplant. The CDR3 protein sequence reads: CASSDSSRNTEAFF. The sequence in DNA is TGTGCCAGCAGTGACTCATCGAGGAACACTGAAGCTTTCTTT.